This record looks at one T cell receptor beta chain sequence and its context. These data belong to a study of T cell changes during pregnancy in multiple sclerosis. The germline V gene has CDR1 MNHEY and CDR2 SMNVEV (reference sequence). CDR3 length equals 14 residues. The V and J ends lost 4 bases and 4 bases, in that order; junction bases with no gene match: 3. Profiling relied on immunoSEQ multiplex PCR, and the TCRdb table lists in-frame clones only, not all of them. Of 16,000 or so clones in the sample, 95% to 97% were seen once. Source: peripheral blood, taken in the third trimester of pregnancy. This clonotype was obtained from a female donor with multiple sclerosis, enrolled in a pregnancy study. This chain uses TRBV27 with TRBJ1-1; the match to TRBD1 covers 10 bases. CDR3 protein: CASSSDRGFTEAFF. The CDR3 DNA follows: TGTGCCAGCAGTTCGGACAGGGGGTTCACTGAAGCTTTCTTT.